This T cell receptor beta chain was identified during a study of T cell changes during pregnancy in multiple sclerosis. Data came from immunoSEQ multiplex PCR; TCRdb stores just in-frame clones and leaves some out. The table has 35,000 to 45,000 clones, roughly 89% seen once. CDR3 length equals 13 residues. J lost 2 bases, V lost 3 bases, and 3 bases had no gene match. Germline CDR1 GTSNPN, CDR2 SVGIG (reference sequence). The clonotype originates from a female donor with multiple sclerosis, enrolled in a pregnancy study. Sequenced here: CD4+ T cells from peripheral blood mononuclear cells, sampled in the first trimester of pregnancy. The chain has TRBV30 and TRBJ2-7, with 8 bases fitting TRBD2. CDR3 region: CAWSGGDPYEQYF. CDR3 DNA sequence: TGTGCCTGGAGCGGGGGGGACCCCTACGAGCAGTACTTC.